The present T cell receptor beta chain was sequenced within a study of shared clonotypes between healthy human individuals. This CDR3 has 15 amino acids. V gave up 3 bases and J gave up 3 bases, with 12 bases separating them. Germline CDR1 MNHEY, CDR2 SMNVEV (reference sequence). An assay was performed, and its level was deep. DNA at 150 to 200 ng, 25,000 to 35,000 T cell genomes, went into sorted-subset replicate PCRs. The assay was immunoSEQ multiplex PCR, and TCRdb's table has in-frame clones only and misses some. Counted here are approximately 590,000 clones, around 95% occurring once; the ten biggest clones make up 0.11%. Positively selected for CCR7, the CD45RO-negative cells used as naive CD8 cells excluded terminally differentiated effector memory CD45RA+ cells.

Sequences were obtained from naive CD8+ T cells sorted from blood. This receptor was obtained from a woman in her 30s in good health. The V and J genes are TRBV27 and TRBJ1-5; maybe TRBD1 (6 bases). For the CDR3, the DNA is TGTGCCAGCAGTTTGACTCAGGGGATCAATCAGCCCCAGCATTTT. This encodes CASSLTQGINQPQHF.